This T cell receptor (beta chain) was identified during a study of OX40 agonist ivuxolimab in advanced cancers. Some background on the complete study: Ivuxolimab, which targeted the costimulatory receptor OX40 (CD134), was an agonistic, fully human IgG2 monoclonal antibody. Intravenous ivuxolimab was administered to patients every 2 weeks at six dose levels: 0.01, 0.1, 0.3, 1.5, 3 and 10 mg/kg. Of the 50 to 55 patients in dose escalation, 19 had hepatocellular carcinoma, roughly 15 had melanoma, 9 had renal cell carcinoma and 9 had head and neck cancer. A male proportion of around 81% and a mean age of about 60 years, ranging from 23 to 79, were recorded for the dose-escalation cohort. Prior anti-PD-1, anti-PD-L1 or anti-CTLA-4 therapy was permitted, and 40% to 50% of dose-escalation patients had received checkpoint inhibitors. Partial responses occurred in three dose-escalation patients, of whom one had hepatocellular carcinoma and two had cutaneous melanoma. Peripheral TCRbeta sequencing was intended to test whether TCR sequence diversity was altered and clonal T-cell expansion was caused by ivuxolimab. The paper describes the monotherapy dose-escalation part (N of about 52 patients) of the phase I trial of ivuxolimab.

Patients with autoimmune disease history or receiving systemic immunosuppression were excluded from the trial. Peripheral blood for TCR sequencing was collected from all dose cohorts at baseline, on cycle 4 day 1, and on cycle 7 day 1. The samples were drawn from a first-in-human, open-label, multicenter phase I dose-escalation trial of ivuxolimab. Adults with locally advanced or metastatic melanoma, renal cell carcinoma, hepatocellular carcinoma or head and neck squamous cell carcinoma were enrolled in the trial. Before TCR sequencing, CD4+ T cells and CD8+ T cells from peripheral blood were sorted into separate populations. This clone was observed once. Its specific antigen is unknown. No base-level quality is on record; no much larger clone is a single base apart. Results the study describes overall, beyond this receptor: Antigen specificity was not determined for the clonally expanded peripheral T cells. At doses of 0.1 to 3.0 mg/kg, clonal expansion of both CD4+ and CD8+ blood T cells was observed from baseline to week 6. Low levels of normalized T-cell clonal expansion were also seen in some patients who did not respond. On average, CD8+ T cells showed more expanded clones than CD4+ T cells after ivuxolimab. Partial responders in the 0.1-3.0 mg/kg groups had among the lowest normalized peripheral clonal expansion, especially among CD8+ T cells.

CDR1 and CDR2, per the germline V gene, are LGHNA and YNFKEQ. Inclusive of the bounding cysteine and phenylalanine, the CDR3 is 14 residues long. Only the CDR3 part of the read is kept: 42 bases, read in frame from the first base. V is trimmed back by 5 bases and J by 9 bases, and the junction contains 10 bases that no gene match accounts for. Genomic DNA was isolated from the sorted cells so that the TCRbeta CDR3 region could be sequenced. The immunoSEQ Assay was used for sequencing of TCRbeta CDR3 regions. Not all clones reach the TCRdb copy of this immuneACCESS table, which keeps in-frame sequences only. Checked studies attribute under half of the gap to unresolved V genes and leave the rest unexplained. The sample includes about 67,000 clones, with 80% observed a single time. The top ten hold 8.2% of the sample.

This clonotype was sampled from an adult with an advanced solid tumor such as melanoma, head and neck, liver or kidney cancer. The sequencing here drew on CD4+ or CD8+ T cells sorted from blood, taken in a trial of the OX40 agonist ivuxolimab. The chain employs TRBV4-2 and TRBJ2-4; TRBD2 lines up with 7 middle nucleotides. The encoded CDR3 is CASSFGLDGGIQYF. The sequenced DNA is TGTGCCAGCAGCTTTGGACTAGACGGGGGCATTCAGTACTTC.